The 8 T cell receptor beta chains below all came from one sample that was sequenced in a study of OX40 agonist ivuxolimab in advanced cancers. Data came from immunoSEQ multiplex PCR; TCRdb stores just in-frame clones and leaves some out. The sample has some 86,000 clones; 90% are singletons. The sequencing used CD4+ or CD8+ T cells sorted from blood, collected in a trial of the OX40 agonist ivuxolimab. Every receptor here comes from an adult with an advanced solid tumor such as melanoma, head and neck, liver or kidney cancer.

The gene calls are TRBV7-9 and TRBJ1-4; D unresolved. Germline loops: CDR1 SEHNR, CDR2 FQNEAQ (reference sequence). The V end lost 7 bases, the J end lost 8 bases, and 14 bases lay between the germline ends. CDR3 length: 13 residues. The CDR3 coding sequence is TGTGCCAGCAAGATCACTGTTGGCGAAAAACTGTTTTTT. It is translated as CASKITVGEKLFF.

The genes are TRBV28 and TRBJ1-6; D may be TRBD1 (6 bases). CDR1 MDHEN and CDR2 SYDVKM come from the germline V gene. The CDR3 is 14 residues long. Written as DNA, the CDR3 is TGTGCAGCGTCGGACAGCTCCTATAATTCACCCCTCCACTTT. The encoded protein is CAASDSSYNSPLHF. The complete variable domain, with remaining parts taken from reference TRBV28 and TRBJ1-6, reads DVKVTQSSRYLVKRTGEKVFLECVQDMDHENMFWYRQDPGLGLRLIYFSYDVKMKEKGDIPEGYSVSREKKERFSLILESASTNQTSMYLCAASDSSYNSPLHFGNGTRLTVT.

V is TRBV28 and J is TRBJ1-2; no definite D call. Per germline, CDR1 MDHEN and CDR2 SYDVKM. The CDR3 is 13 amino acids. V was cut by 7 bases and J by 6 bases, with 15 bases left in between. CDR3 DNA sequence: TGTGCCAGCACCCCGGGCGGGAAGCATGGCTACACCTTC. Amino acid sequence: CASTPGGKHGYTF.

CDR3 protein: CASRRWQGHTEAFF. The CDR3 DNA reads TGTGCCAGCAGGCGTTGGCAGGGGCACACTGAAGCTTTCTTT. The chain links TRBV6-5 to TRBJ1-1; a possible D gene is TRBD1 (6 bases). The germline V and J ends were trimmed by 6 bases and 3 bases, with 14 bases remaining between them. Germline-derived CDR1 and CDR2 are MNHEY and SVGAGI. The CDR3 loop spans 14 amino acids.

The CDR3 nucleotides read TGTGCCACTACCAGCTCGGGACTAGCCAAAAACATTCAGTACTTC. Its protein product is CATTSSGLAKNIQYF. This chain connects TRBV6-5 to TRBJ2-4, with D possibly TRBD2 on 6 matching bases. Germline CDR1 and CDR2: MNHEY and SVGAGI. Between the trimmed V and J ends, which lost 10 bases and 0 bases, there was a span of 16 bases. The CDR3 is made up of 15 amino acids.

The rearrangement joins TRBV9 to TRBJ2-3; D perhaps matches TRBD1 (6 bases). With 0 bases removed from V and 0 bases from J, the gap between germline ends came to 14 bases. There are 17 residues in the CDR3. Germline V gene data show CDR1 as SGDLS and CDR2 as YYNGEE. In DNA, the CDR3 is TGTGCCAGCAGCGTAGCAGCCCGGACAGCTAGCACAGATACGCAGTATTTT. The encoded protein is CASSVAARTASTDTQYF.

The rearrangement links TRBV2 to TRBJ1-5; D is ambiguous. Germline V lookup: CDR1 SNHLY, CDR2 FYNNEI. V was cut by 6 bases and J by 4 bases, with 10 bases left in between. This CDR3 region has 13 residues. The CDR3 nucleotides are TGTGCCAGCAGGGCAGCGCTTAATCAGCCCCAGCATTTT. Translating gives CASRAALNQPQHF.

This rearrangement joins TRBV28 to TRBJ1-3; 8 positions match TRBD1. The CDR3 consists of 14 residues. The V segment lost 5 bases and the J segment 1 base; nucleotides outside the gene matches: 1. Germline values: CDR1 MDHEN, CDR2 SYDVKM. The CDR3 nucleotides are TGTGCCAGCAGTACAGGGGGATCTGGAAACACCATATATTTT. Its translation is CASSTGGSGNTIYF.